This TCR beta chain is drawn from a study of beta chain features in type 1 diabetes. Findings of the study overall: All four CD4+ subsets from Type 1 diabetes patients carried moderately but significantly shorter TCRB CDR3s. Overrepresentation of cells with high TCR expression could result from cDNA sequencing.

By way of CD45RO/CCR7/CD25/CD127/CD95/CD27, the CD4+ regulatory, stem cell-like memory, central memory and naive cells were sorted. A word on this clone: The antigen remains unidentified.

V dropped 0 bases and J dropped 5 bases, with 11 bases sitting between them. This CDR3 is 14 amino acids long. CDR1 SGDLS and CDR2 YYNGEE come from the germline V gene. Every isolated RNA sample was fully reverse transcribed, so sequencing captured expressed TCRB transcripts. Here immunoSEQ multiplex PCR was the method, and the copy in TCRdb shows in-frame clones only, minus some. The table has 240,000 or so clones, around 14% seen once. The chain couples TRBV9 to TRBJ2-5, with D possibly being TRBD1 (5 bases). The receptor's source is a man aged 30-40 years with type 1 diabetes. Sequenced sample: naive CD4+ T cells from blood. The CDR3 DNA follows: TGTGCCAGCAGCGTAGGTGGGGCGCGGGAGACCCAGTACTTC. Translated, it gives CASSVGGARETQYF.